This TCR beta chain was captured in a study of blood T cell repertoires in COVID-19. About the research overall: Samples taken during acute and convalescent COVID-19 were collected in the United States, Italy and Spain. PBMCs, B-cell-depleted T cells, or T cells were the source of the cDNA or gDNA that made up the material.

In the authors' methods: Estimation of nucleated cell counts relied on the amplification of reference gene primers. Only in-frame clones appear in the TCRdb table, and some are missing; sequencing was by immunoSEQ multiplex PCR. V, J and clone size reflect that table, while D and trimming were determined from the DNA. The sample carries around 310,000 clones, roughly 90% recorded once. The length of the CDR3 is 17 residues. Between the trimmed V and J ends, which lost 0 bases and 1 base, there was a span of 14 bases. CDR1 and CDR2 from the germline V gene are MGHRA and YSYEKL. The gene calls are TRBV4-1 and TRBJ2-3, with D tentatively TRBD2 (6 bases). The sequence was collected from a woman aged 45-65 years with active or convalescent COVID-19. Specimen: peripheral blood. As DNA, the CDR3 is TGCGCCAGCAGCCAAGATTTAGCGGTTTTCGGCACAGATACGCAGTATTTT. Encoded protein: CASSQDLAVFGTDTQYF.